The T cell receptor (beta chain) described here comes from a study of blood T cell repertoires in COVID-19. V shed 3 bases, J shed 4 bases, and the junction held 9 bases outside the gene matches. The CDR3 runs 16 residues. Germline loops: CDR1 MDHEN, CDR2 SYDVKM. Libraries were prepared by immunoSEQ multiplex PCR; TCRdb keeps only in-frame clonotypes and omits some of them. The table records about 480,000 clones, roughly 89% of them present only once. The sequencing input was peripheral blood. The chain links TRBV28 to TRBJ2-5, with 9 bases lining up with TRBD1. The sequence derives from a woman aged 45 to 65 with COVID-19, enrolled during active disease. CDR3 DNA: TGTGCCAGCAGTTTCACGGGACAGGGCGGAGTAGAGACCCAGTACTTC. This codes for CASSFTGQGGVETQYF.